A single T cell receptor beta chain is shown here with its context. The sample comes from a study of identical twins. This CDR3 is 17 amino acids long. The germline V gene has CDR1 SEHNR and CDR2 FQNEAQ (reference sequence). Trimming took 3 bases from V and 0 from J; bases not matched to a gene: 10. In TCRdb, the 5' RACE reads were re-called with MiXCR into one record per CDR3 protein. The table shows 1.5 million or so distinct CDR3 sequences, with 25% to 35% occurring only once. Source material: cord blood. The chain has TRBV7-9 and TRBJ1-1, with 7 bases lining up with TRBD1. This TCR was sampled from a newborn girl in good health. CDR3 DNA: TGTGCCAGCAGCTTCGGCGGGACAGCTGCTATGAACACTGAAGCTTTCTTT. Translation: CASSFGGTAAMNTEAFF.